Listed here are 16 T cell receptor beta chains from one sample, sequenced in a study of cytomegalovirus exposure and HLA in healthy donors. PCR used 60 Vbeta primers and 13 Jbeta primers. Measured with immunoSEQ multiplex PCR; TCRdb has only the in-frame clones, and not every one. The sample includes approximately 79,000 clones, around three quarters of them seen just once. Sequencing was done on a sample of PBMCs. The receptor set was obtained from a woman in her thirties or forties in good health and CMV-seropositive.

This sequence joins TRBV2 and TRBJ2-7; D perhaps matches TRBD1 (6 bases). There are 14 residues in the CDR3. Germline loops: CDR1 SNHLY, CDR2 FYNNEI. V dropped 6 bases and J dropped 2 bases, with 14 bases sitting between them. This chain's CDR3 is CASRIQQGPYEQYF. CDR3 bases: TGTGCCAGCAGGATACAACAGGGACCCTACGAGCAGTACTTC.

This clone was recorded a few times. The chain links TRBV18 to TRBJ2-7, with 9 bases matching TRBD2. With V trimmed by 5 bases and J by 4 bases, 6 bases remained unmatched. Germline V gene lookup returns CDR1 KGHSH and CDR2 LQKENI. The CDR3 sequence is 14 residues long. DNA for the CDR3: TGTGCCAGCTCAGATAGCGGGGGCCGTTACGAGCAGTACTTC. Translated: CASSDSGGRYEQYF.

The chain links TRBV6-1 to TRBJ2-1; possible D gene TRBD2, 6 bases. Deletions cut 3 bases from V and 2 bases from J, with 14 bases between. The CDR3 length is 16 residues. Germline V gene sequence: CDR1 MNHNS, CDR2 SASEGT. The CDR3 bases are TGTGCCAGCAGTGATTATGGGGGGTTAACCTACAATGAGCAGTTCTTC. Its translation is CASSDYGGLTYNEQFF.

The CDR3 nucleotides read TGTGCCAGCAGTTGGACAGGGGAGTCCTACGAGCAGTACTTC. This gives the protein CASSWTGESYEQYF. V is TRBV6-1 and J is TRBJ2-7; 9 nucleotides agree with TRBD1. Trimming took 5 bases from V and 1 from J; bases not matched to a gene: 3. Germline assignment: CDR1 MNHNS and CDR2 SASEGT. The CDR3 consists of 14 residues.

This chain connects TRBV5-4 to TRBJ1-6; D call uncertain. Germline V lookup: CDR1 SGHNT, CDR2 YYREEE (reference sequence). This CDR3 region has 13 residues. Trimming removed 4 bases at V and 8 bases at J, with 10 bases between. As DNA, the CDR3 is TGTGCCAGCAGCCTCAGTCTGGATTCACCCCTCCACTTT. This sequence encodes CASSLSLDSPLHF.

This clone was found once. This chain joins TRBV7-9 and TRBJ2-1; tentatively, D is TRBD1 (5 bases). Germline V lookup: CDR1 SEHNR, CDR2 FQNEAQ (reference sequence). CDR3 size: 12 residues. The CDR3 coding sequence is TGTGGACATTCAGGGCCCTACAATGAGCAGTTCTTC. The encoded protein is CGHSGPYNEQFF.

This clone was detected a few times. V gene TRBV10-3 combines with J gene TRBJ2-4, with 13 bases matching TRBD2. Germline CDR1 and CDR2: ENHRY and SYGVKD. The trim removed 10 bases at V and 8 bases at J, leaving 11 bases unmatched. This CDR3 comprises 15 residues. In DNA, the CDR3 is TGTGCCACATCGACTAGCGGGGGGCTAGGAGACATTCAGTACTTC. Protein product: CATSTSGGLGDIQYF.

V and J are TRBV2 and TRBJ1-6, with TRBD1 identical over 8 bases. After removal of 4 bases from V and 0 bases from J, the junction contained 14 bases not matched to a gene. Germline CDR1 is SNHLY and CDR2 is FYNNEI. The length of the CDR3 is 20 residues. The CDR3 region is CASSGPTPGQESSYNSPLHF. The CDR3 DNA reads TGTGCCAGCAGTGGACCAACCCCGGGACAGGAGAGCTCCTATAATTCACCCCTCCACTTT.

This chain uses TRBV30 with TRBJ2-3, with D possibly TRBD2 on 5 matching bases. Trimming removed 8 bases from V and 2 bases from J, with 11 bases in between. Germline V gene lookup returns CDR1 GTSNPN and CDR2 SVGIG (reference sequence). The length of the CDR3 is 12 residues. The CDR3 loop is CAAARDTDTQYF. The CDR3 bases are TGTGCCGCTGCGAGGGACACAGATACGCAGTATTTT.

The chain recombines TRBV30 with TRBJ1-1; maybe TRBD1 (5 bases). Trimming took off 3 bases at V and 3 bases at J, with 8 bases between the two ends. Per germline, CDR1 GTSNPN and CDR2 SVGIG (reference sequence). This CDR3 region has 12 residues. For the CDR3, the DNA is TGTGCCTGGAGCAAAGGGGACACTGAAGCTTTCTTT. Residues: CAWSKGDTEAFF.

In regard to this clone: Other nucleotide sequences in the sample specify the same CDR3. V gene TRBV4-1 combines with J gene TRBJ1-5; D ambiguous. The V gene lost 0 bases and the J gene lost 0 bases, with 9 bases spanning the gap. The CDR3 length is 16 residues. Looked up from germline, CDR1 is MGHRA and CDR2 is YSYEKL. CDR3 coding DNA: TGCGCCAGCAGCCAAGATCCGGGGAATAGCAATCAGCCCCAGCATTTT. Its protein is CASSQDPGNSNQPQHF.

The chain uses TRBV2 and TRBJ1-4; D perhaps matches TRBD1 (6 bases). Looked up from germline, CDR1 is SNHLY and CDR2 is FYNNEI. CDR3 length: 14 residues. The V and J ends lost 7 bases and 5 bases respectively, with 14 bases between them. The CDR3, as DNA: TGTGCCAGCATCCCCCGACAGGTGAATGAAAAACTGTTTTTT. This codes for CASIPRQVNEKLFF.

V is TRBV30 and J is TRBJ1-1; no reliable D call. V shed 0 bases and J shed 5 bases, with 13 bases lying between them. The CDR3 extends over 14 amino acids. Germline V lookup: CDR1 GTSNPN, CDR2 SVGIG (reference sequence). The CDR3 loop reads CAWSVKGGWTEAFF. Here the CDR3 DNA reads TGTGCCTGGAGTGTGAAGGGCGGGTGGACTGAAGCTTTCTTT.

The rearrangement joins TRBV7-8 to TRBJ2-7; 8 bases are a match to TRBD1. This CDR3 has 13 amino acids. From germline, CDR1 is SGHVS and CDR2 FQNEAQ. V shed 6 bases, J shed 0 bases, and the junction held 1 base outside the gene matches. The CDR3: CASRGQVSYEQYF. CDR3 DNA sequence: TGTGCCAGCAGGGGACAGGTCTCCTACGAGCAGTACTTC.

The chain uses TRBV7-2 and TRBJ2-7; 10 nucleotides line up with TRBD2. Per germline, CDR1 SGHTA and CDR2 FQGNSA. Germline trimming cut 6 bases from V and 3 bases from J; bases unmatched to any gene: 8. This CDR3 is built from 15 residues. The CDR3 DNA reads as TGTGCCAGCAGAGCGGGAGGGCCTGGAGTCTACGAGCAGTACTTC. Translating it yields CASRAGGPGVYEQYF.

The table lists this clone with a count of one. This chain joins TRBV27 and TRBJ1-2; 7 nucleotides agree with TRBD1. This CDR3 is built from 14 residues. Germline V gene lookup returns CDR1 MNHEY and CDR2 SMNVEV (reference sequence). Trimming took 5 bases from V and 6 from J; bases not matched to a gene: 9. CDR3 protein: CASSTKGAYDGYTF. CDR3 bases: TGTGCCAGCAGTACCAAGGGGGCGTATGATGGCTACACCTTC.